This is a list of T cell receptor beta chains from one sample in a study of human T cells and chemical hapten exposure. TCRdb itself ran the RACE reads through MiXCR, one entry per CDR3 protein. Of some 180,000 distinct CDR3 sequences listed, about a fifth are singletons. The sample in question was whole blood, obtained in connection with sensitization to the hapten diphenylcyclopropenone (DPC). These receptors were obtained from a woman in her forties or fifties with alopecia areata. Some clones in this sample may be carry-over from other donors' samples. Both conserved end residues are part of each CDR3. A D gene is named only where the DNA matches it firmly. The size entry is marked missing in some rows and otherwise reads once, few, many or a size class.

TRBV5-6	TRBD2	TRBJ2-7	NA	TGTGCCAGCAGCCCGCCGGGACTAGCGGGAGAGGACGAGCAGTACTTC	CASSPPGLAGEDEQYF
TRBV12-5	TRBD2	TRBJ2-7	NA	TGTGCTAGTGGTTTGGTAGTGGCTAGCGGTCCCTACGAGCAGTACTTC	CASGLVVASGPYEQYF
TRBV29-1	TRBD2	TRBJ2-1	many	TGCAGCGTTGCTCGGGAGGTGTCGAATGAGCAGTTCTTC	CSVAREVSNEQFF
TRBV29-1	NA	TRBJ1-4	few	TGCAGCGTCGGGACTGCCGCCCATGAAAAACTGTTTTTT	CSVGTAAHEKLFF
TRBV15	TRBD2	TRBJ2-3	few	TGTGCCACCAGCACTAGCGGGAGGGCGACAGATACGCAGTATTTT	CATSTSGRATDTQYF
TRBV19	NA	TRBJ1-5	few	TGTGCCAGTAGTAGAGGACAGTCCAGTTCTAGCAATCAGCCCCAGCATTTT	CASSRGQSSSSNQPQHF
TRBV20-1	NA	TRBJ1-5	many	TGCAGTGCTAACCAAGGACGGAACAATCAGCCCCAGCATTTT	CSANQGRNNQPQHF
TRBV5-1	NA	TRBJ2-5	NA	TGCGCCAGCAGCTTAACCGGACCGCTTCAAGAGACCCAGTACTTC	CASSLTGPLQETQYF
TRBV15	NA	TRBJ1-5	NA	TGTGCCACCAGCAGTGGGCGGTTTAGCAATCAGCCCCAGCATTTT	CATSSGRFSNQPQHF
TRBV2	TRBD1	TRBJ2-6	few	TGTGCCAGCAGGCCCGACAGGGCAGATCGTCGGGCTTCCGGGGCCAACGTCCTGACTTTC	CASRPDRADRRASGANVLTF
TRBV24-1	NA	TRBJ2-1	many	TGTGCCACCGCCCCCGGCATCGGCCACAATGAGCAGTTCTTC	CATAPGIGHNEQFF
TRBV19	NA	TRBJ2-2	few	TGTGCCAGTAGTATGTCAGGTTACGCCGGGGAGCTGTTTTTT	CASSMSGYAGELFF
TRBV12-3/TRBV12-4	NA	TRBJ1-4	few	TGTGCCAGCAGAGTTTCCCACGGGGAAAAACTGTTTTTT	CASRVSHGEKLFF
TRBV29-1	TRBD2	TRBJ2-5	NA	TGCAGCGCCGGGGGGGGTAACCAAGAGACCCAGTACTTC	CSAGGGNQETQYF
TRBV5-4	NA	TRBJ2-5	NA	TGTGCCAGCAGCTTGGGTTCACAGAGGTTACAGGAGACCCAGTACTTC	CASSLGSQRLQETQYF
TRBV20-1	NA	TRBJ2-7	few	TGCAGTGCTAGTTTAGGTCACGAGCAGTACTTC	CSASLGHEQYF
TRBV28	NA	TRBJ2-1	NA	TGTGCCAACAGTCTGCTCCCTGGGACCGGGGTAGGTGAGCAGTTCTTC	CANSLLPGTGVGEQFF
TRBV10-2	TRBD1	TRBJ1-6	NA	TGCGCCAGCAGGCCCCCGGGACAGGGGAATTCACCCCTCCACTTT	CASRPPGQGNSPLHF
TRBV7-2	TRBD2	TRBJ2-1	NA	TGTGCCAGCAGTCAGCTAGCGGCCTCCTACAATGAGCAGTTCTTC	CASSQLAASYNEQFF
TRBV11-2	NA	TRBJ2-3	NA	TGTGCCAGCAGCTTGGGTCTGCTCGAAGATACGCAGTATTTT	CASSLGLLEDTQYF
TRBV10-3	NA	TRBJ1-3	NA	TGTGCCATCACCCTGACAGGAGACTCTGGAAACACCATATATTTT	CAITLTGDSGNTIYF
TRBV29-1	TRBD1	TRBJ2-1	NA	TGCAGCGTCCGCCGGGACAGAGATTACAATGAGCAGTTCTTC	CSVRRDRDYNEQFF
TRBV27	NA	TRBJ1-2	few	TGTGCCAGCAGTTTTTACGGGGCTGGAGGCTACACCTTC	CASSFYGAGGYTF
TRBV5-5	NA	TRBJ2-1	many	TGTGCCAGCAGCCTGGGGACCGTTAATGAGCAGTTCTTC	CASSLGTVNEQFF
TRBV6-1	NA	TRBJ2-7	NA	TGTGCCAGCATAGGGGGGGTCTACGAGCAGTACTTC	CASIGGVYEQYF
TRBV3-1	NA	TRBJ1-1	NA	TGTGCCAGCAGGTACGGGAACACTGAAGCTTTCTTT	CASRYGNTEAFF
TRBV20-1	NA	TRBJ2-1	NA	TGCAGTGCTAGAGATCCCGGGCGACTGGATCTCTACAATGAGCAGTTCTTC	CSARDPGRLDLYNEQFF
TRBV10-1	NA	TRBJ2-5	NA	TGCGCCAGCAGTAAGCCTAGCCCCCAAGAGACCCAGTACTTC	CASSKPSPQETQYF
TRBV14	TRBD2	TRBJ2-7	NA	TGTGCCAGCAGAGCGGGAGCTTTCAACGAGCAGTACTTC	CASRAGAFNEQYF
TRBV20-1	TRBD2	TRBJ2-3	few	TGCAGTGCGCAGGGAGGGGGCACAGATACGCAGTATTTT	CSAQGGGTDTQYF
TRBV6-6	NA	TRBJ2-5	NA	TGTGCCAGCGGCCGATCGAAACTTCAAGAGACCCAGTACTTC	CASGRSKLQETQYF
TRBV6-6	TRBD2	TRBJ2-7	NA	TGTGCCAGCAGTTCGTCTTTCGCGGGAGGGCCCTACGAGCAGTACTTC	CASSSSFAGGPYEQYF
TRBV27	TRBD1	TRBJ1-2	NA	TGTGCCAGCAGTCCCTGGACAGGGGAGGGCGGCTACACCTTC	CASSPWTGEGGYTF
TRBV7-2	NA	TRBJ1-1	few	TGTGCCAGCAGCTTACACGGGGTGGAGAACACTGAAGCTTTCTTT	CASSLHGVENTEAFF
TRBV12-3/TRBV12-4	NA	TRBJ1-6	NA	TGTGCCAACAGTTTAAGGGCAGGGGATAATTCACCCCTCCACTTT	CANSLRAGDNSPLHF
TRBV12-3/TRBV12-4	NA	TRBJ2-2	NA	TGTGCCAGCAGTTTCGTCGGGACTAACACCGGGGAGCTGTTTTTT	CASSFVGTNTGELFF
TRBV25-1	TRBD1	TRBJ2-7	NA	TGTGCCAGCAGTGATGGACAGGGAAGAGACGAGCAGTACTTC	CASSDGQGRDEQYF
TRBV29-1	NA	TRBJ2-3	NA	TGCAGCGTTGAGGGGCCCTACACAGATACGCAGTATTTT	CSVEGPYTDTQYF
TRBV6-5	NA	TRBJ1-4	few	TGTGCCAGCAGATGGGGGTCTAATGAAAAACTGTTTTTT	CASRWGSNEKLFF
TRBV10-3	NA	TRBJ1-1	NA	TGTGCCATCAGTGAGACGGCAGGTGGGAGCAACACTGAAGCTTTCTTT	CAISETAGGSNTEAFF
TRBV20-1	TRBD2	TRBJ2-3	NA	TGCAGTGCTAGAGGTTACGGGACTAGCAGCACAGATACGCAGTATTTT	CSARGYGTSSTDTQYF